These 27 T cell receptor beta chains came from one sample sequenced in a study of control samples from healthy donors and cancer patients. Method: immunoSEQ multiplex PCR; TCRdb's copy keeps in-frame clones and lacks some. The table includes some 64,000 clones, over 75% detected once. Sequenced sample: PBMCs. All receptors derive from a woman aged 45-65 years with colorectal cancer.

The V and J genes are TRBV9 and TRBJ1-2; D not certain. Trimming stripped 0 bases from V and 8 bases from J, with 20 bases between. The CDR3 spans 16 residues. Germline CDR1 reads SGDLS; CDR2 reads YYNGEE. CDR3 sequence (DNA): TGTGCCAGCAGCGTAGGGGAAACCGGGAACAACTTAGGCTACACCTTC. Translated, it gives CASSVGETGNNLGYTF.

V is TRBV6-5 and J is TRBJ1-1; 7 bases align to TRBD1. The CDR3 loop spans 16 amino acids. In germline, CDR1 is MNHEY, CDR2 SVGAGI. Unmatched junction bases numbered 10, after V lost 1 base and J lost 5 bases. The CDR3 DNA follows: TGTGCCAGCAGTTACTTTCCTGGACAGGCAGGAACTGAAGCTTTCTTT. Residues: CASSYFPGQAGTEAFF.

V is TRBV5-1 and J is TRBJ1-5; D unclear. The CDR3 sequence is 16 residues long. V lost 0 bases and J lost 0, with 10 bases in between. Per the germline V gene, CDR1 is SGHRS and CDR2 is YFSETQ. The CDR3 protein is CASSLEGRNSNQPQHF. In DNA form, the CDR3 reads TGCGCCAGCAGCTTGGAGGGCAGGAATAGCAATCAGCCCCAGCATTTT.

There are a few counts of this clone. The rearrangement links TRBV5-1 to TRBJ1-3; D call uncertain. Germline V lookup: CDR1 SGHRS, CDR2 YFSETQ. The CDR3 length is 14 residues. The V end lost 4 bases, the J end lost 4 bases, and 12 bases lay between the germline ends. The CDR3 protein is CASSGGEGGNTIYF. DNA for the CDR3: TGCGCCAGCAGCGGCGGGGAGGGAGGAAACACCATATATTTT.

This rearrangement joins TRBV29-1 to TRBJ2-6; 9 bases are a match to TRBD1. Trimming cost V 5 bases and J 0 bases; bases outside gene matches: 11. Per the germline V gene, CDR1 is SQVTM and CDR2 is ANQGSEA. The CDR3 has 18 amino acids. CDR3 nucleotides: TGCAGCGTTTCTACCGGGACAGGGTCCTTCTCTGGGGCCAACGTCCTGACTTTC. As protein: CSVSTGTGSFSGANVLTF.

The J gene is TRBJ1-2, the V gene TRBV25-1; D is undetermined. CDR1 is MGHDK and CDR2 is SYGVNS in the germline V gene. The CDR3 has 13 amino acids. Trimming stripped 5 bases from V and 0 bases from J, with 7 bases between. CDR3 in amino acids: CASSLGSNYGYTF. The DNA for the CDR3 is TGTGCCAGCAGTCTGGGGTCTAACTATGGCTACACCTTC.

The V call is TRBV6-5, the J call TRBJ1-2, with 8 bases lining up with TRBD1. Germline V gives CDR1 MNHEY, CDR2 SVGAGI. Trimming cost V 8 bases and J 3 bases; bases outside gene matches: 2. The CDR3 totals 12 residues. CDR3 sequence: CASQTGDYGYTF. The CDR3 region has the DNA TGTGCCAGCCAGACAGGGGACTATGGCTACACCTTC.

The chain joins TRBV18 to TRBJ1-1, with D possibly matching TRBD1 (5 bases). The CDR3 spans 16 residues. The V end was cut by 4 bases, the J end by 8 bases, with 23 bases between. Per the germline V gene, CDR1 is KGHSH and CDR2 is LQKENI. CDR3 amino acids: CASSQGLGTGRKEAFF. Written as DNA, the CDR3 is TGTGCCAGCTCACAGGGCCTCGGAACAGGACGTAAAGAAGCTTTCTTT.

This chain links TRBV11-2 with TRBJ2-7, with 8 bases aligning to TRBD1. The CDR3 loop spans 13 amino acids. The trim removed 4 bases at V and 2 bases at J, leaving 1 base unmatched. The germline CDR1 and CDR2 sequences are SGHAT and FQNNGV. CDR3 residues: CASSWDRTYEQYF. The CDR3 DNA reads as TGTGCCAGCAGCTGGGACAGGACCTACGAGCAGTACTTC.

For the CDR3, the DNA is TGTGCCAGTCTGGAGGGGGCTGCAACTAATGAAAAACTGTTTTTT. The encoded protein is CASLEGAATNEKLFF. The chain uses TRBV6-5 and TRBJ1-4; 7 nucleotides align to TRBD1. V shed 9 bases and J 0 bases; nucleotides not matched to a gene: 7. The germline CDR1 and CDR2 sequences are MNHEY and SVGAGI. The CDR3 loop spans 15 amino acids.

The J gene is TRBJ1-5, the V gene TRBV10-3, with 9 bases lining up with TRBD1. The CDR3 covers 13 residues. J gave up 9 bases and V 4 bases, and 4 bases lay outside the gene matches. Germline V gene lookup returns CDR1 ENHRY and CDR2 SYGVKD. The CDR3 sequence: CAISAGTGTPQHF. CDR3 in DNA: TGTGCCATCAGTGCCGGGACAGGGACGCCCCAGCATTTT.

The rearrangement uses TRBV7-9 and TRBJ2-1; D unclear. V gave up 2 bases and J gave up 10 bases, with 21 bases separating them. CDR3 size: 16 residues. Germline CDR1 reads SEHNR; CDR2 reads FQNEAQ (reference sequence). CDR3 in amino acids: CASSLNNNPGGGEQFF. The CDR3 coding sequence is TGTGCCAGCAGCTTAAACAACAACCCCGGCGGTGGAGAGCAGTTCTTC.

This rearrangement joins TRBV19 to TRBJ1-1; no clear D gene. V lost 6 bases, J lost 6 bases, and 8 bases lay in between. This CDR3 region has 11 residues. Germline loops: CDR1 LNHDA, CDR2 SQIVND (reference sequence). The DNA for the CDR3 is TGTGCCAGTAGGGTTGGGGCTGAAGCTTTCTTT. This gives the protein CASRVGAEAFF.

The chain couples TRBV28 to TRBJ2-7; 7 bases map to TRBD2. Trimming cost V 8 bases and J 7 bases; bases outside gene matches: 11. This CDR3 region has 13 residues. Per germline, CDR1 MDHEN and CDR2 SYDVKM. CDR3: CASYREVEGEQYF. The DNA for the CDR3 is TGTGCCAGCTACCGGGAGGTCGAGGGGGAGCAGTACTTC.

The chain recombines TRBV24-1 with TRBJ2-1, with TRBD2 matching over 14 bases. The CDR3 sequence is 17 residues long. From germline, CDR1 is KGHDR and CDR2 SFDVKD. J lost 5 bases, V lost 8 bases, and 10 bases had no gene match. CDR3 region: CATIRPGLAGAHNEQFF. CDR3 nucleotide sequence: TGTGCCACCATACGTCCGGGACTAGCGGGGGCCCACAATGAGCAGTTCTTC.

The chain links TRBV11-3 to TRBJ2-2; 7 bases are shared with TRBD1. Trimming took 5 bases from V and 7 from J; bases not matched to a gene: 13. The CDR3 runs 16 residues. CDR1 is SGHNT and CDR2 is YENEEA in the germline V gene. CDR3 amino acids: CASSRADRDGNGELFF. As DNA, the CDR3 is TGTGCCAGCAGCAGAGCCGACAGGGATGGAAACGGGGAGCTGTTTTTT.

V usage is TRBV5-1 and J usage is TRBJ1-2, with no clear D. There are 16 residues in the CDR3. Germline V lookup: CDR1 SGHRS, CDR2 YFSETQ. V dropped 2 bases and J dropped 0 bases, with 14 bases sitting between them. The CDR3 loop reads CASSFNSAQANYGYTF. For the CDR3, the DNA is TGCGCCAGCAGCTTTAACAGTGCCCAAGCTAACTATGGCTACACCTTC.

Only one count was recorded for this clone. The chain is built from TRBV13 and TRBJ2-1; 7 nucleotides match TRBD2. The CDR3 spans 17 residues. CDR1 and CDR2 from the germline V gene are PRHDT and FYEKMQ (reference sequence). After removal of 4 bases from V and 0 bases from J, the junction contained 9 bases not matched to a gene. The CDR3: CASSSRSGASSYNEQFF. DNA for the CDR3: TGTGCCAGCAGCTCCCGAAGCGGGGCTAGCTCCTACAATGAGCAGTTCTTC. The full variable domain, in which reference TRBV13 and TRBJ2-1 provide the parts outside the CDR3, is AAGVIQSPRHLIKEKRETATLKCYPIPRHDTVYWYQQGPGQDPQFLISFYEKMQSDKGSIPDRFSAQQFSDYHSELNMSSLELGDSALYFCASSSRSGASSYNEQFFGPGTRLTVL.

The V call is TRBV28, the J call TRBJ2-1; possibly TRBD2 for D (6 bases). Germline V gives CDR1 MDHEN, CDR2 SYDVKM. This CDR3 contains 13 residues. V dropped 10 bases and J dropped 6 bases, with 16 bases sitting between them. CDR3 bases: TGTGCCACCCTAAGGCGGGAAACCAATGAGCAGTTCTTC. Amino acid sequence: CATLRRETNEQFF. Together with reference TRBV28 and TRBJ2-1, the CDR3 gives the full variable domain: DVKVTQSSRYLVKRTGEKVFLECVQDMDHENMFWYRQDPGLGLRLIYFSYDVKMKEKGDIPEGYSVSREKKERFSLILESASTNQTSMYLCATLRRETNEQFFGPGTRLTVL.

The chain joins TRBV3-1 (or the pseudogene TRBV3-2) to TRBJ2-7; 9 nucleotides match TRBD2. The CDR3 length is 15 residues. Trimming at V came to 0 bases and at J to 4 bases, leaving 4 bases not matched to a gene. CDR1 LGHDT and CDR2 YNNKEL come from the germline V gene (reference sequence). Written as DNA, the CDR3 is TGTGCCAGCAGCCAAGATGCGACTAGCGGTTACGAGCAGTACTTC. Its protein product is CASSQDATSGYEQYF.

The count of this clone is one. CDR3 nucleotide sequence: TGTGCCAGCAGTTTAATCCGGGCGGCCGAAAAACTGTTTTTT. Protein sequence: CASSLIRAAEKLFF. The chain combines TRBV28 with TRBJ1-4; D uncertain. The CDR3 totals 14 residues. Germline V gives CDR1 MDHEN, CDR2 SYDVKM. Between the trimmed V and J ends, which lost 2 bases and 8 bases, there was a span of 12 bases.

This chain joins TRBV29-1 and TRBJ2-1; 11 positions match TRBD1. This CDR3 has 16 amino acids. Germline loops: CDR1 SQVTM, CDR2 ANQGSEA. Trimming at V came to 5 bases and at J to 5 bases, leaving 11 bases not matched to a gene. As DNA, the CDR3 is TGCAGCGTTTCTGCGGGGACAGGGGGAGGGGACAATGAGCAGTTCTTC. Protein: CSVSAGTGGGDNEQFF.

This chain links TRBV27 with TRBJ1-5; D is ambiguous. From germline, CDR1 is MNHEY and CDR2 SMNVEV (reference sequence). CDR3 length equals 14 residues. V lost 3 bases and J lost 2, with 8 bases in between. CDR3 nucleotide sequence: TGTGCCAGCAGTTTTTGGGGAGGCAATCAGCCCCAGCATTTT. It specifies CASSFWGGNQPQHF.

The chain carries TRBV11-2 and TRBJ2-1; the D gene is possibly TRBD2 (5 bases). The CDR3 spans 11 residues. The V gene's germline CDR1 is SGHAT and CDR2 FQNNGV. Deletions cut 3 bases from V and 12 bases from J, with 9 bases between. CDR3 nucleotides: TGTGCCAGCAGCTTGGACTTCCTGCAGTTCTTC. Its translation is CASSLDFLQFF.

The J gene is TRBJ1-1, the V gene TRBV19; D may be TRBD1 (5 bases). Trimming stripped 1 base from V and 2 bases from J, with 14 bases between. The germline V gene has CDR1 LNHDA and CDR2 SQIVND (reference sequence). The CDR3 is made up of 16 amino acids. DNA of the CDR3: TGTGCCAGTAGTATAGTCCCCCCAGGGCCCAACACTGAAGCTTTCTTT. Its protein product is CASSIVPPGPNTEAFF.

There are a few counts of this clone. Here the CDR3 reads CASSLGFRVPNYGYTF. For the CDR3, the DNA is TGTGCCAGCTCACTAGGGTTTCGGGTCCCTAACTATGGCTACACCTTC. The chain is built from TRBV18 and TRBJ1-2; no clear D. CDR1 and CDR2 (germline): KGHSH, LQKENI. V shed 4 bases and J shed 0 bases, with 15 bases lying between them. There are 16 residues in the CDR3.

The CDR3 sequence: CASRGTGGLGDTQYF. The CDR3 region has the DNA TGTGCCAGCAGGGGAACTGGGGGGCTGGGGGATACGCAGTATTTT. The chain couples TRBV9 to TRBJ2-3; D might be TRBD1 or TRBD2, each matching 6 bases. This CDR3 contains 15 residues. The V end was cut by 5 bases, the J end by 6 bases, with 19 bases between. From germline, CDR1 is SGDLS and CDR2 YYNGEE. The full variable domain, with the rest looked up from reference TRBV9 and TRBJ2-3, is DSGVTQTPKHLITATGQRVTLRCSPRSGDLSVYWYQQSLDQGLQFLIQYYNGEERAKGNILERFSAQQFPDLHSELNLSSLELGDSALYFCASRGTGGLGDTQYFGPGTRLTVL.